The T cell receptor (beta chain) under discussion was sequenced for a study of Ad26.COV2.S vaccination and SARS-CoV-2 variants. The overall study: The donor participated in the COV1001 trial, in its Ad26.COV2.S arm.

Only in-frame clones appear in the TCRdb table, and some are missing; sequencing was by immunoSEQ multiplex PCR. The sample yields about 420,000 clones, approximately 87% seen once. From germline, CDR1 is SGHTA and CDR2 FQGNSA. The junction had 5 bases not matched to a gene; V was cut back by 0 bases and J by 7 bases. This CDR3 is 14 amino acids long. The treatment: around 19 received Ad26.COV2.S at low or high dose, single or two shots; 5 received placebo; per-sample allocation not given. Following the first vaccine or placebo injection, samples were taken on day 63. About this clone itself: Antigen specificity is unknown.

Regarding the study as a whole: Compared with placebo recipients, vaccine recipients had higher spike-specific TCR breadth. Possibly, TCR breadth and depth analyses underestimated total T cell responses.

V gene TRBV7-2 combines with J gene TRBJ1-2; 7 bases align to TRBD1. The sample here was peripheral blood, taken in a trial of Ad26.COV2.S vaccine versus placebo. The receptor's source is a person between 18 and 65 years old who received the Ad26.COV2.S COVID-19 vaccine or a placebo. Here the CDR3 reads CASSLARTGVGYTF. The CDR3 bases are TGTGCCAGCAGCTTAGCACGCACAGGGGTTGGCTACACCTTC.